This T cell receptor beta chain was documented in a study of a mutant IDH1 vaccine in newly diagnosed glioma. On the study more broadly: Treated patients, averaging roughly 40 years, were 62.5% male and about 38% female.

The CDR3 is 16 amino acids. Germline V lookup: CDR1 LGHNA, CDR2 YSLEER. The ends were cut back, 1 base at V and 4 bases at J, with 16 bases in the middle. The table came from immunoSEQ multiplex PCR; TCRdb's copy has only in-frame clones and leaves some out. Of about 92,000 clones in the sample, about four fifths were seen once. Time point defined: baseline, week 1 (first vaccination visit). The treatment: pre-vaccination baseline after standard-of-care therapy. The chain has TRBV4-3 and TRBJ1-1; no clear D. The material was PBMCs, obtained from a glioma patient treated with radiotherapy, temozolomide or both. The receptor comes from a man in his forties with glioma. The CDR3 loop is CASSQAPLTGVTEAFF. For the CDR3, the DNA is TGCGCCAGCAGCCAAGCTCCCCTGACCGGAGTCACTGAAGCTTTCTTT.